A selection of T cell receptor beta chains follows, all from one sample in a study of T cell responses to AZD1222 COVID-19 vaccine. Some clones are missing from TCRdb's copy, which holds only in-frame ones; the method was immunoSEQ multiplex PCR. Of around 260,000 clones in the sample, more than 80% were seen once. The sample consisted of peripheral blood, taken on day 0 of AZD1222 vaccination. These TCRs come from an adult in good health. CDR3s include the opening cysteine and the closing phenylalanine or tryptophan. A D gene is named only where the DNA matches it firmly. For some rows the clone size is stated as once, few or many, or as a class when expanded; others skip it.

clone size,J gene,V gene,D gene,CDR3 length,CDR3 DNA,CDR3 protein
.,TRBJ1-5,TRBV10-1,.,13,TGCGCCAGCACGGGAGTCGCCAATCAGCCCCAGCATTTT,CASTGVANQPQHF
.,TRBJ1-5,TRBV19,TRBD1,15,TGTGCCAGCCAATGGGGACAGGGGGCAAATCAGCCCCAGCATTTT,CASQWGQGANQPQHF
.,TRBJ2-2,TRBV7-9,.,13,TGTGCCAGCAGCTTCCAGGGGACCGGGGAGCTGTTTTTT,CASSFQGTGELFF
.,TRBJ2-7,TRBV27,.,15,TGTGCCAGCAGTTTATTTTCCCAGGCCCCATACGAGCAGTACTTC,CASSLFSQAPYEQYF
.,TRBJ1-1,TRBV28,.,13,TGTGCCAGCAGTTCCCGCGGCCCCACTGAAGCTTTCTTT,CASSSRGPTEAFF
.,TRBJ2-5,TRBV5-1,.,14,TGCGCCAGCAGCGTCGACACAACTGGCGAGACCCAGTACTTC,CASSVDTTGETQYF
.,TRBJ2-2,TRBV19,.,13,TGTGCCAGTAGTATAATGCTCACCGGGGAGCTGTTTTTT,CASSIMLTGELFF
once,TRBJ1-4,TRBV5-5,TRBD1,15,TGTGCCAGCAGCCCCGGGACAGGGATTAATGAAAAACTGTTTTTT,CASSPGTGINEKLFF
.,TRBJ1-1,TRBV30,.,11,TGTGCCTGGAGATTTAACACTGAAGCTTTCTTT,CAWRFNTEAFF
.,TRBJ1-1,TRBV6-5,.,14,TGTGCCAGCAGTCCGATGCAGGGTTCGACTGAAGCTTTCTTT,CASSPMQGSTEAFF
once,TRBJ2-7,TRBV2,TRBD1,14,TGTGCCAGCAGCAAGGACAGGGGGCTGGACGAGCAGTACTTC,CASSKDRGLDEQYF
.,TRBJ2-2,TRBV7-9,.,16,TGTGCCAGCAGCTTAGCCGTGGGTGGAAGGACCGGGGAGCTGTTTTTT,CASSLAVGGRTGELFF
once,TRBJ1-4,TRBV27,TRBD1,15,TGTGCCAGCACAACTGGGACAGGTCGTAATGAAAAACTGTTTTTT,CASTTGTGRNEKLFF
.,TRBJ1-5,TRBV21-1,.,16,TGTGCCAGCACCCAGGCGGGTTCACATAGCAATCAGCCCCAGCATTTT,CASTQAGSHSNQPQHF
.,TRBJ2-7,TRBV28,TRBD2,14,TGTGCCAGCAGTACCCCCCGGGGGGTCTACGAGCAGTACTTC,CASSTPRGVYEQYF
few,TRBJ2-1,TRBV19,TRBD1,16,TGTGCCAGTAGTAGCATACAGGGGTCGTCCTACAATGAGCAGTTCTTC,CASSSIQGSSYNEQFF
.,TRBJ1-4,TRBV28,.,13,TGTGCCAGCAGTATCGGAGGGGGTGAAAAACTGTTTTTT,CASSIGGGEKLFF
once,TRBJ1-4,TRBV30,.,15,TGTGCCTTCGTCCGCCGGGGGGCTGGTAATGAAAAACTGTTTTTT,CAFVRRGAGNEKLFF
.,TRBJ2-7,TRBV7-9,.,14,TGTGCCAGCAGCTCACGGACGGTCCACTACGAGCAGTACTTC,CASSSRTVHYEQYF
.,TRBJ1-3,TRBV2,.,13,TGTGCCAGCAGTGAAGGGCCCCGGTCCACCATATATTTT,CASSEGPRSTIYF
.,TRBJ2-7,TRBV5-1,TRBD1,13,TGCGCCAGCAGCGCCACAGGGGGACACGAGCAGTACTTC,CASSATGGHEQYF
.,TRBJ2-2,TRBV27,TRBD2,17,TGTGCCAGCAGTGCATCGCCGGGACTAGGGAACACCGGGGAGCTGTTTTTT,CASSASPGLGNTGELFF
.,TRBJ2-1,TRBV14,.,14,TGTGCCAGCAGCCTCAACCCCTCCTCAGGTGAGCAGTTCTTC,CASSLNPSSGEQFF
once,TRBJ1-3,TRBV7-9,.,18,TGTGCCAGCAGCTTAGTCGGTGGAGCGGTTAGCTCTGGAAACACCATATATTTT,CASSLVGGAVSSGNTIYF
.,TRBJ1-5,TRBV28,.,15,TGTGCCAGCAGTGGGGGCCAGGGATACAATCAGCCCCAGCATTTT,CASSGGQGYNQPQHF
.,TRBJ2-7,TRBV5-1,.,12,TGCGCCAGCAGCTCCAGCTCCTACGAGCAGTACTTC,CASSSSSYEQYF
.,TRBJ1-1,TRBV6-5,TRBD1,12,TGTGCCACCAAGGGGGCGAACACTGAAGCTTTCTTT,CATKGANTEAFF
.,TRBJ2-3,TRBV7-3,TRBD2,16,TGTGCCAGCAGCTTCGGGCTAGCGGGTGCCGCAGATACGCAGTATTTT,CASSFGLAGAADTQYF
.,TRBJ1-2,TRBV19,.,12,TGTGCCAGTAGTCCTCTTCCGGGGGGCTACACCTTC,CASSPLPGGYTF
.,TRBJ1-2,TRBV5-5,TRBD1,15,TGTGCCAGCAGCGCCGGACAGGGTCTTAACTATGGCTACACCTTC,CASSAGQGLNYGYTF
.,TRBJ2-7,TRBV4-1,TRBD1,15,TGCGCCAGCAGCCGAGGGGCAGGGGGCAACTACGAGCAGTACTTC,CASSRGAGGNYEQYF
.,TRBJ2-5,TRBV2,.,13,TGTGCCAGCAGTGGACAGGAGGAAGAGACCCAGTACTTC,CASSGQEEETQYF
.,TRBJ2-1,TRBV19,TRBD2,18,TGTGCCAGCGCTGGCCCCCCCAGGACTAGCGAACACTACAATGAGCAGTTCTTC,CASAGPPRTSEHYNEQFF
few,TRBJ2-2,TRBV3-1/TRBV3-2,TRBD1,15,TGTGCCAGCAGCCAGACAGGGGTACTCCCCGGGGAGCTGTTTTTT,CASSQTGVLPGELFF
.,TRBJ2-7,TRBV12-3/TRBV12-4,.,13,TGTGCCAGCACCACAGGGTCCCCTTACGAGCAGTACTTC,CASTTGSPYEQYF
.,TRBJ2-7,TRBV28,.,11,TGTGCCAGCAGTTTATTTGGACAGCAGTACTTC,CASSLFGQQYF
.,TRBJ2-3,TRBV7-9,TRBD1,16,TGTGCCAGCAGCCCCTGGACAGGGCAGGTCACAGATACGCAGTATTTT,CASSPWTGQVTDTQYF
.,TRBJ1-1,TRBV7-2,TRBD1,15,TGTGCCAGCAGCTTAGGACAGGGAAGGCGCACTGAAGCTTTCTTT,CASSLGQGRRTEAFF
.,TRBJ2-3,TRBV19,.,13,TGTGCCAGTAGTCTAGAATTCACAGATACGCAGTATTTT,CASSLEFTDTQYF
.,TRBJ2-3,TRBV18,.,15,TGTGCCAGCTCACCCCGTGACACCTACACAGATACGCAGTATTTT,CASSPRDTYTDTQYF
.,TRBJ2-7,TRBV6-6,.,16,TGTGCCAGCAGTTACATCGAGACTGTGAGCTCCTACGAGCAGTACTTC,CASSYIETVSSYEQYF
.,TRBJ1-6,TRBV6-5,TRBD1,15,TGTGCCAGCAGACCCAAACAGGGGTTTAATCCACCCCTCCACTTT,CASRPKQGFNPPLHF
.,TRBJ1-3,TRBV27,.,13,TGTGCCAGCAGCCAGGGTCCTGGAAACACCATATATTTT,CASSQGPGNTIYF
.,TRBJ1-2,TRBV3-1/TRBV3-2,.,16,TGTGCCAGCAGCCAAGACCGATTGGGTTTCATTCATGGCTACACCTTC,CASSQDRLGFIHGYTF
once,TRBJ2-7,TRBV4-1,.,15,TGCGCCAGCAGCCAAGAGGGGACAACTGCCTACGAGCAGTACTTC,CASSQEGTTAYEQYF
.,TRBJ2-6,TRBV7-7,TRBD1,19,TGTGCCAGCAGCTTATTTCCGGCACAGGGGGCAGGTGGGGCCAACGTCCTGACTTTC,CASSLFPAQGAGGANVLTF
.,TRBJ2-3,TRBV4-2,.,14,TGTGCCAGCAGCCGGCCGGGGGCGCAGGATACGCAGTATTTT,CASSRPGAQDTQYF
.,TRBJ1-2,TRBV28,.,13,TGTGCCAGCGGACTAGGAGTAGGCTATGGCTACACCTTC,CASGLGVGYGYTF
.,TRBJ1-5,TRBV19,TRBD1,15,TGTGCCAGTAGGCGTCGGGGACAGCGGAATCAGCCCCAGCATTTT,CASRRRGQRNQPQHF
.,TRBJ2-7,TRBV28,TRBD2,13,TGTGCCAGCAGTTTAGGCGGGAGCAACAAGCAGTACTTC,CASSLGGSNKQYF
.,TRBJ1-2,TRBV7-2,.,13,TGTGCCAGCGTTCCGCACAGGGCTCAAGGCTACACCTTC,CASVPHRAQGYTF
.,TRBJ1-1,TRBV4-1,.,17,TGCGCCAGCAGCCAATCCGGAGGGCAGCTCATGAACACTGAAGCTTTCTTT,CASSQSGGQLMNTEAFF
.,TRBJ1-4,TRBV3-1/TRBV3-2,.,16,TGTGCCAGCAGCCAAGATGAGACAGGAGATAATGAAAAACTGTTTTTT,CASSQDETGDNEKLFF
.,TRBJ1-2,TRBV7-9,.,12,TGTGCCAGCACCGAGGGTTCCTATGGCTACACCTTC,CASTEGSYGYTF
.,TRBJ2-3,TRBV12-3/TRBV12-4,.,12,TGTGCCAGCAGTTCTTACACAGATACGCAGTATTTT,CASSSYTDTQYF